One and the same sample provided the 18 T cell receptor beta chains below, sequenced in a study of T-cell memory formation after mild COVID-19. Via MiXCR, TCRdb re-called the 5' RACE reads, giving one row per CDR3 protein. The sample records 50,000 to 60,000 distinct CDR3 sequences, 28% being singletons. Input material: PBMCs or a T cell subset sorted from them (not recorded which). All receptors come from a man younger than 35 who had mild COVID-19 (a few samples of this study predate the infection). Cell type and time point are not known.

This clonotype was recorded many times. This sequence joins TRBV27 and TRBJ1-6; D unresolved. Germline-derived CDR1 and CDR2 are MNHEY and SMNVEV (reference sequence). The CDR3 is 13 residues long. V lost 0 bases to trimming and J lost 9 bases, with 6 bases between them. In DNA, the CDR3 is TGTGCCAGCAGTTTATCGGGCCGTTCACCCCTCCACTTT. It is translated as CASSLSGRSPLHF.

V is TRBV29-1 and J is TRBJ2-1; 8 nucleotides line up with TRBD2. Germline V lookup: CDR1 SQVTM, CDR2 ANQGSEA. The CDR3 is 13 amino acids. Trimming cost V 4 bases and J 4 bases; bases outside gene matches: 3. The CDR3: CSVGSGAYNEQFF. CDR3 DNA: TGCAGCGTTGGTAGCGGGGCATACAATGAGCAGTTCTTC.

The CDR3 spells CASSGLAGEYQETQYF. The DNA of the CDR3 is TGTGCCAGCAGCGGACTAGCGGGAGAGTACCAAGAGACCCAGTACTTC. This chain joins TRBV5-6 and TRBJ2-5; 13 bases agree with TRBD2. Germline V gene lookup returns CDR1 SGHDT and CDR2 YYEEEE. Trimming at V came to 4 bases and at J to 0 bases, leaving 3 bases not matched to a gene. The CDR3 contains 16 residues.

The J gene is TRBJ2-3, the V gene TRBV6-5, with a possible D match to TRBD2 (5 bases). The germline V gene has CDR1 MNHEY and CDR2 SVGAGI. V lost 4 bases, J lost 2 bases, and 13 bases lay in between. The CDR3 loop spans 15 amino acids. The CDR3, as DNA: TGTGCCAGCAGTTTAGGTGGGGAGTTCACAGATACGCAGTATTTT. Residues: CASSLGGEFTDTQYF.

The chain recombines TRBV18 with TRBJ2-7, with 12 nucleotides matching TRBD1. Germline V lookup: CDR1 KGHSH, CDR2 LQKENI. The junction had 3 bases not matched to a gene; V was cut back by 3 bases and J by 6 bases. This CDR3 is 14 amino acids long. CDR3 amino acids: CASSPGQGAFEQYV. DNA for the CDR3: TGTGCCAGCTCACCGGGACAGGGGGCTTTCGAGCAGTACGTC.

This clonotype has more than one count but fewer than ten. The V gene is TRBV30, the J gene TRBJ2-3; 8 bases are a match to TRBD1. Germline V gene sequence: CDR1 GTSNPN, CDR2 SVGIG (reference sequence). The CDR3 length is 17 residues. V shed 2 bases and J 0 bases; nucleotides not matched to a gene: 10. CDR3 coding DNA: TGTGCCTGGAGTCCCGGGACAGGACGCTCTAGCACAGATACGCAGTATTTT. Encoded protein: CAWSPGTGRSSTDTQYF. The variable domain in full, with the rest retrieved from reference TRBV30 and TRBJ2-3, is SQTIHQWPATLVQPVGSPLSLECTVEGTSNPNLYWYRQAAGRGLQLLFYSVGIGQISSEVPQNLSASRPQDRQFILSSKKLLLSDSGFYLCAWSPGTGRSSTDTQYFGPGTRLTVL.

This chain connects TRBV20-1 to TRBJ1-1; possibly TRBD1 for D (5 bases). Trimming took off 3 bases at V and 4 bases at J, with 21 bases between the two ends. The CDR3 length is 16 residues. Germline CDR1 and CDR2: DFQATT and SNEGSKA (reference sequence). CDR3: CSASDSLRAGGTEAFF. The CDR3 bases are TGCAGTGCTAGTGATTCTCTCAGGGCTGGGGGCACTGAAGCTTTCTTT.

CDR3 nucleotide sequence: TGTGCCAGCAGCTTACCCGGCGGGGAGCTGTTTTTT. Protein: CASSLPGGELFF. J is TRBJ2-2 and V is TRBV7-8, with D unresolved. The CDR3 length is 12 residues. The V gene lost 2 bases and the J gene lost 7 bases, with 5 bases spanning the gap. The V gene's germline CDR1 is SGHVS and CDR2 FQNEAQ. Full variable domain (outside the CDR3, taken from reference TRBV7-8 and TRBJ2-2): GAGVSQSPRYKVAKRGQDVALRCDPISGHVSLFWYQQALGQGPEFLTYFQNEAQLDKSGLPSDRFFAERPEGSVSTLKIQRTQQEDSAVYLCASSLPGGELFFGEGSRLTVL.

This chain joins TRBV6-2 or TRBV6-3 and TRBJ2-1; D perhaps matches TRBD1 (5 bases). Germline V CDR1 and CDR2: MNHEY, SVGEGT. Deletions cut 7 bases from V and 8 bases from J, with 15 bases between. The CDR3 totals 13 residues. The CDR3 here is CASTLSRVDEQFF. The CDR3 region has the DNA TGTGCCAGCACCCTTTCCAGGGTTGATGAGCAGTTCTTC.

This clonotype was found many times. The chain uses TRBV4-3 and TRBJ2-7, with no clear D. This CDR3 is built from 16 residues. Trimming pared 4 bases from V and 2 bases from J, leaving 18 bases between. The germline V gene has CDR1 LGHNA and CDR2 YSLEER. The CDR3 is CASSPNLRAPTYEQYF. CDR3 DNA sequence: TGCGCCAGCAGCCCTAACCTCCGGGCCCCGACCTACGAGCAGTACTTC.

V and J are TRBV4-3 and TRBJ1-6, with 12 bases matching TRBD1. V gave up 3 bases and J gave up 10 bases; unmatched junction bases: 4. The CDR3 covers 15 residues. The V gene's germline CDR1 is LGHNA and CDR2 YSLEER. The CDR3 DNA reads TGCGCCAGCAGCCAGGGACAGGGGGCTAAATCACCCCTCCACTTT. It translates to CASSQGQGAKSPLHF.

This clonotype occurred a few times. The CDR3 DNA follows: TGCAGTGCCCGCGCCAATGAGCAGTTCTTC. This encodes CSARANEQFF. The rearrangement joins TRBV20-1 to TRBJ2-1; unclear D gene. Between the trimmed V and J ends, which lost 6 bases and 6 bases, there was a span of 6 bases. The CDR3 runs 10 residues. Germline CDR1 is DFQATT and CDR2 is SNEGSKA (reference sequence).

This clonotype was counted only a few times. J is TRBJ2-3 and V is TRBV6-5; 9 positions agree with TRBD2. The trim removed 0 bases at V and 2 bases at J, leaving 3 bases unmatched. The germline gives CDR1 MNHEY, CDR2 SVGAGI. The CDR3 spans 16 residues. CDR3 DNA: TGTGCCAGCAGTTACTCGACTAGCGGACACACAGATACGCAGTATTTT. Its translation is CASSYSTSGHTDTQYF.

The genes are TRBV29-1 and TRBJ1-1; possible D gene TRBD1, 5 bases. CDR1 is SQVTM and CDR2 is ANQGSEA in the germline V gene. Trimming left V 1 base short and J 1 base short, with 13 bases between. This CDR3 has 15 amino acids. DNA of the CDR3: TGCAGCGTTGAAGTTCTAGACAGAACGAACACTGAAGCTTTCTTT. Amino acid sequence: CSVEVLDRTNTEAFF.

This clonotype was observed a handful of times. V and J are TRBV13 and TRBJ2-7; D possibly corresponds to TRBD2 (5 bases). The germline V and J ends were trimmed by 2 bases and 6 bases, with 14 bases remaining between them. The CDR3 loop spans 14 amino acids. CDR1 is PRHDT and CDR2 is FYEKMQ in the germline V gene (reference sequence). Here the CDR3 DNA reads TGTGCCAGCAGCTTACCGGTAATCGGAGGCGAGCAGTACTTC. Protein sequence: CASSLPVIGGEQYF.

There are a few counts of this clonotype. The chain's CDR3 is CASSQDSGFKETQYF. The CDR3, as DNA: TGTGCCAGCAGCCAAGATTCAGGGTTTAAAGAGACCCAGTACTTC. V is TRBV3-1 and J is TRBJ2-5, with D possibly TRBD1 on 5 matching bases. The ends were cut back, 0 bases at V and 3 bases at J, with 11 bases in the middle. Germline V gene sequence: CDR1 LGHDT, CDR2 YNNKEL (reference sequence). CDR3 length: 15 amino acids.

This clonotype appeared a few times. The rearrangement uses TRBV5-1 and TRBJ2-1; D is undetermined. The length of the CDR3 is 13 residues. V was trimmed by 4 bases and J by 5 bases, leaving 10 bases between them. Per germline, CDR1 SGHRS and CDR2 YFSETQ. The chain's CDR3 is CASSGWGNNEQFF. CDR3 sequence (DNA): TGCGCCAGCAGCGGGTGGGGAAACAATGAGCAGTTCTTC.

There are a few counts of this clonotype. The genes are TRBV29-1 and TRBJ2-3, with a weak D call TRBD1 (5 bases). CDR3 length equals 13 residues. Germline V gives CDR1 SQVTM, CDR2 ANQGSEA. Trimming cost V 1 base and J 6 bases, with 11 bases left between them. The CDR3 region is CSVEARAPDTQYF. The CDR3, as DNA: TGCAGCGTTGAAGCCAGGGCTCCCGATACGCAGTATTTT.